This T cell receptor (beta chain) was found in a study of identical twins (dated by TCRdb to about 2016). About the study as a whole: To test whether fetal clonotypes persist, this study deep-sequenced TCR alpha and beta repertoires from monozygotic twins, from unrelated adults of various ages, and from cord blood. To rule out contamination, the twin experiments were replicated at different times with different library preparation protocols.

Library preparation was by 5' RACE. Sequencing was carried out with an Illumina HiSeq 2000. A universal primer binding site was introduced by template switching, and a unique molecular identifier was present in the final cDNA, enabling accurate counting of TCR cDNA molecules. First-strand cDNA for TCR alpha and beta chains was synthesized from specific primers in the conserved constant-segment region. Each cDNA library was double barcoded, with a SMART-Mk sample barcode plus Illumina barcodes, to control for contamination. TruSeq adapter sequences and Illumina sample barcodes were added in two successive PCR steps. Sequencing of the TCR alpha and beta cDNA libraries was done on the Illumina HiSeq platform using custom primers. The study's own analysis went as follows. Unique molecular identifiers were extracted from raw reads with MiGEC, and CDR3 positions were determined with MiXCR. Recombination models were inferred per individual with the repgenHMM and IGoR tools using an EM algorithm. Shared clonotype analysis was performed with the tcR package in R, normalizing sharing by the product of cloneset sizes. To study raw recombination free of thymic and clonal selection effects, out-of-frame nonproductive sequences were analyzed. The public reads were reprocessed in TCRdb via fastp at Q25 and MiXCR, keeping in-frame beta chains. One record per CDR3 amino acid sequence lists the most common genes and DNA. V and J calls and clone size were set by TCRdb, not the authors. The sample includes 500,000 or so distinct CDR3 sequences, with 13% to 15% observed a single time. In total, the top ten clones hold roughly 0.56% of the sample.

About this clonotype itself: The antigen this receptor binds is unknown. Base-call qualities are not available, and no considerably larger clone is one nucleotide away.

The CDR3 runs 14 amino acids, cysteine and phenylalanine included. Only CDR3 DNA remains: 42 bases, in frame from the first base. CDR1 and CDR2 were assigned from the germline V gene (reference sequence) as LGHDT and YNNKEL. The trim is 2 bases for V and 0 bases for J, with a gap of 7 bases between the germline ends. Beyond this particular receptor, the publication reports: A weaker excess of twin sharing was found in beta out-of-frame sequences because the signal-to-noise ratio was lowered by fewer shared sequences. Out-of-frame TCR alpha sequences shared between twins showed an excess of low generation-probability sequences compared with coincidental sharing between unrelated individuals. Recombination models systematically underestimated out-of-frame TCR alpha sharing in monozygotic twins but agreed with sharing between unrelated individuals. Abundant cord blood beta clonotypes had fewer insertions, young adult naive repertoires showed a similar but weaker trend, and memory repertoires showed no such trend. Invariant T cells such as MAIT and iNKT could partly confound zero-insertion analyses, although diverse VJ usage argued against such confounding for most clonotypes. Because the same donors could not be followed over many years, conclusions were based on cross-sectional statistical analysis.

Only healthy Caucasian donors were included. Three pairs of female monozygotic twins, all aged about 18 to 30 years, made up the twin cohort. CD4+ and CD8+ T cell populations were isolated with positive isolation kits from Invitrogen. In addition, the sample was reused for a study of yellow fever vaccine responses in identical twins. The second study's paper adds: The T cell response to vaccination in identical twins was reported by the authors to appear partly convergent and partly personalized. The study precisely tracked vaccine-responding T cell clones in identical twins.

The chain employs TRBV3-1 and TRBJ2-5; no D gene is confidently identified. This receptor was obtained from a woman aged 18-29 years in good health. The sample taken for sequencing was CD4+ T cells sorted from blood. DNA sequence: TGTGCCAGCAGCCAAAACAGAAACCAAGAGACCCAGTACTTC. This encodes CASSQNRNQETQYF.